Only a few counts were recorded for the clone carrying this T cell receptor (beta chain). V lost 5 bases, J lost 1 base, and 11 bases lay in between. Germline values: CDR1 SGHTA, CDR2 FQGTGA. The length of the CDR3 is 14 residues. This entry comes from a study of blood T cell repertoires in COVID-19. Assay: immunoSEQ multiplex PCR; the TCRdb copy retains only in-frame clones and omits some. There are fewer than 650,000 clones in the sample; about 88% occur only once, and less than 9.5% lies in the top ten. The V gene is TRBV7-3, the J gene TRBJ1-1; tentative D call: TRBD1 (5 bases). The source is a woman in her forties or fifties with COVID-19, enrolled during active disease. Sequenced material: peripheral blood. In nucleotides, the CDR3 is TGTGCCAGCAGCCAAGGGGCCGCGAACACTGAAGCTTTCTTT. Residues: CASSQGAANTEAFF.